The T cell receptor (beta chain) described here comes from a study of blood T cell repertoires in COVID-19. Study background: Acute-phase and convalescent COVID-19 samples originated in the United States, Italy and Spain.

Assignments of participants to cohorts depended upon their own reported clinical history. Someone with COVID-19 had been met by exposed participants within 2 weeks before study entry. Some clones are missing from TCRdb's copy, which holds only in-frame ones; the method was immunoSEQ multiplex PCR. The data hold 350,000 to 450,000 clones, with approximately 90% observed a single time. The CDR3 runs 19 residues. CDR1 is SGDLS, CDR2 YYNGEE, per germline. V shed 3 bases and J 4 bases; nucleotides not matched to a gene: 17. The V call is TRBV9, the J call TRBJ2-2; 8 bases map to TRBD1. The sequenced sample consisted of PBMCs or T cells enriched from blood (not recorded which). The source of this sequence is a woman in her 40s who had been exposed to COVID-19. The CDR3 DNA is TGTGCCAGCAGCGCCGGGGGACAGGACCATCGGAGAGTCACCGGGGAGCTGTTTTTT. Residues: CASSAGGQDHRRVTGELFF.